Listed here is a single TCR beta chain. The antigen it binds to is not known. No much larger clone exists at a distance of one base, and base qualities are not known. Preparation of the library involved PCR. TCRdb records Illumina HiSeq 2500 as the sequencer. To normalize quantification of the TCRbeta repertoire, the TCR libraries were built with molecular barcoding that relied on unique molecular identifiers. In TCRdb, the public reads were trimmed at Q25 with fastp and aligned with MiXCR, with productive beta chains retained. Each record represents a unique CDR3 protein, reported with the most common genes and DNA among its rows. This sample comprises about 220,000 distinct CDR3 sequences, approximately 19% of them detected only once. Of the sample, around 45% falls within the top ten clones. The data stem from a study of T-cell reconstitution after alpha-beta-depleted transplantation in children (dated by TCRdb to the mid-2010s). Regarding the complete study: Using TCR repertoire profiling, the study quantitatively followed how T-cell immune reconstitution unfolded in children after TCRalphabeta/CD19-depleted allogeneic hematopoietic cell transplantation.

From the cysteine up to the phenylalanine, the CDR3 has a length of 15 residues. This entry keeps only the CDR3 DNA: 45 bases, framed from base 1. CDR1 and CDR2 are read off the germline V gene as MDHEN and SYDVKM. The V and J ends are trimmed by 3 bases and 4 bases, leaving 14 bases between them. What the research found in general, with its limitations: Apparently early alphabetaT-cell count recovery about two months after transplant reportedly relied on only several hundred rapidly expanded clones derived from non-depleted graft cells. In some patients, high TCRbeta diversity at day 60 was attributed to recipient T cells and intrathymic progenitors that had survived conditioning. Over subsequent months, a decline in hyperexpanded clone frequencies was noted, and after one year, T-cell counts and TCRbeta diversity were mostly ascribed to newly produced T cells.

Taken with the paper, the label for treatment or condition translates to: allogeneic hematopoietic cell transplantation with graft depleted of TCRalphabeta T cells and CD19 B cells. The transplant recipients were children given TCRalphabeta/CD19-depleted allogeneic hematopoietic cell grafts. The material was PBMCs, mostly from graft donor cells, obtained 360 days after TCRalphabeta/CD19-depleted stem cell transplant. The chain is encoded by TRBV28 joined to TRBJ2-3, with the D segment possibly TRBD1 or TRBD2, each aligning over 6 bases. The TCR comes from a male patient under 10 years old who had a stem cell transplant for acute lymphoblastic leukemia, so the T cells may come from the graft donor. The CDR3: CASSLQVGGADTQYF. The nucleotide sequence reads TGTGCCAGCAGTTTGCAAGTGGGGGGCGCAGATACGCAGTATTTT.